This T cell receptor (beta chain) was documented in a study of early T cells in non-severe SARS-CoV-2 infection (dated by TCRdb to the early 2020s). At the level of the whole study: Bulk RNA from unsorted whole blood was used for TCR sequencing, so alpha and beta chains could not be paired.

Taken from cysteine to phenylalanine, the CDR3 has 12 residues. This entry keeps only the CDR3 DNA: 36 bases, framed from base 1. Trimming removed 7 bases from V and 0 bases from J, leaving 8 bases between the germline ends. The germline V gene gives CDR1 as SGHRS and CDR2 as YFSETQ. Here is what the overall study found, with its caveats: VDJdb matching was skewed toward anti-spike CD8 responses, so virus-specific expansions were likely underestimated and private and CD4 specificities were missed.

Set within a cohort of healthcare workers in London, UK, this nested case-control study involved weekly PCR testing of nasopharyngeal swabs along with blood sampling. Between 23 and 31 March 2020, the week of the UK lockdown, healthcare workers were enrolled and then followed up weekly for as long as 16 weeks. The library came from 5' RACE. The sample was run on a NextSeq 500. To correct for sequencing error and PCR bias, the TCR library protocol tagged individual cDNA molecules with unique molecular identifiers. Sequencing covered both TCR alpha and beta chains, and within each sample the abundances of alpha and beta sequences were tightly co-correlated. In the paper's pipeline: Decombinator V4 was used to annotate the V gene, J gene and CDR3 of the TCR sequences. Expanded TCRs were defined as changing significantly between any two time points under a Poisson model with p below 0.0001. Abundances of TCRs were expressed as counts per million after normalisation to the total number of TCRs sequenced in each sample. TRAV1-2 paired with TRAJ12, TRAJ20 or TRAJ33 defined MAIT TCRs, while TRAV10 paired with TRAJ18 defined iNKT TCRs. A search of VDJdb, accessed on 1 November 2021, was run for TCRs annotated to CMV, EBV and SARS-CoV-2, with TCRs annotated for multiple antigens excluded. TCRdb reran the public reads through fastp at Q25 and MiXCR, keeping productive beta chains. Rows matching on CDR3 protein sequence are summarized as one entry with the most common DNA and genes. The V and J calls were not made by the authors but by TCRdb's processing. Within this sample are around 70,000 distinct CDR3 sequences, with roughly 10% of them counted one time only. Roughly 3% of the sample goes to the ten largest clones.

This clonotype was detected only a few times. Which antigen it targets is not known. Within one base of it there is no much larger clone, and no base qualities were kept. In this chain, TRBV5-1 is recombined with TRBJ2-7; TRBD1 is a weak D gene call, 5 bases matching. This clonotype was obtained from an adult who was a healthcare worker with PCR-confirmed SARS-CoV-2 infection or an uninfected control (not recorded which). Sequenced input: whole blood. The base sequence is TGCGCCAGCGGGGCTAGCTCCTACGAGCAGTACTTC. Its amino acids are CASGASSYEQYF. The full variable domain, completed from the reference TRBV5-1 and TRBJ2-7 proteins outside the CDR3, reads KAGVTQTPRYLIKTRGQQVTLSCSPISGHRSVSWYQQTPGQGLQFLFEYFSETQRNKGNFPGRFSGRQFSNSRSEMNVSTLELGDSALYLCASGASSYEQYFGPGTRLTVT.